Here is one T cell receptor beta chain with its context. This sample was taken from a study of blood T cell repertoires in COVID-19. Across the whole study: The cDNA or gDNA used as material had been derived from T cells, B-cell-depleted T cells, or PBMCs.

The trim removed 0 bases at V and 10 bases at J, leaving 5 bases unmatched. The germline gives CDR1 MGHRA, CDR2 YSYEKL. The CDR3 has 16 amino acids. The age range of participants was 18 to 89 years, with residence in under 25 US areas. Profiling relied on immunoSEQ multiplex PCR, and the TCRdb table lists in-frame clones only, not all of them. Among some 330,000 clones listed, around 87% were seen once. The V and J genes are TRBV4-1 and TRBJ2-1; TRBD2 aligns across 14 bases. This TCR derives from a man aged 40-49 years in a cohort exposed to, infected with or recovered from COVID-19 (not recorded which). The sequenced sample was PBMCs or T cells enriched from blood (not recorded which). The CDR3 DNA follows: TGCGCCAGCAGCCAAGAGACTAGCGGGAGGGCCGGGGAGCAGTTCTTC. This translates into CASSQETSGRAGEQFF.